The present entry profiles one T cell receptor (beta chain) with its context. Its antigen remains unidentified. The data derive from a study of T-cell memory formation after mild COVID-19. Study outcomes and limitations: CD4+ bias marked clones expanding day 15 to 37, unlike balanced contracting clones.

With constant-segment primers, 5'RACE yielded cDNA libraries of TCR alpha and TCR beta that carried sample barcodes and UMIs. TCRdb re-derived calls from the 5' RACE reads in MiXCR, one entry per CDR3 protein. The table shows 300,000 to 400,000 distinct CDR3 sequences, with 20% to 25% occurring only once. The ends lost 0 bases at V and 4 bases at J; junction bases unmatched: 5. The CDR3 is 15 amino acids. CDR1 KGHSH and CDR2 LQKENI come from the germline V gene. The sample was PBMCs or a T cell subset sorted from them (not recorded which). The receptor comes from an adult woman who had mild COVID-19 (a few samples of this study predate the infection). Cell type and time point are not known. This chain connects TRBV18 to TRBJ2-7, with TRBD1 matching 8 bases. CDR3 bases: TGTGCCAGCTCACCACCGGGACAGGTTCCTTACGAGCAGTACTTC. Residues: CASSPPGQVPYEQYF.